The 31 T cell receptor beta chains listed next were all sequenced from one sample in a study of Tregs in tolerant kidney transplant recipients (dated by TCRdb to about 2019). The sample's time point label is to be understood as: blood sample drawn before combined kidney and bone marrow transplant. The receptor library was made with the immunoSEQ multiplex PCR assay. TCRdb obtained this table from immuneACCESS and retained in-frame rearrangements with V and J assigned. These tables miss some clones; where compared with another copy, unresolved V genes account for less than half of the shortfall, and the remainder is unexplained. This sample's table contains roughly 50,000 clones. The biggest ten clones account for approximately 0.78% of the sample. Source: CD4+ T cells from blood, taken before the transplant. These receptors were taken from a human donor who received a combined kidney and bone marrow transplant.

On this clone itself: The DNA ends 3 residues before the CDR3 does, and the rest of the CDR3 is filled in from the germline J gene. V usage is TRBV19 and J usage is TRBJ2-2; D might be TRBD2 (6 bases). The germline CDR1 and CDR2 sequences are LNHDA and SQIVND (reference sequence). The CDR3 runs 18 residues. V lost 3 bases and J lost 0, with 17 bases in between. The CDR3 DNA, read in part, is TGTGCCAGTAGTATTAAGCGGGCGGGGAGCCCGAACACCGGGGAG. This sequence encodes CASSIKRAGSPNTGE. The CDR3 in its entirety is CASSIKRAGSPNTGELFF.

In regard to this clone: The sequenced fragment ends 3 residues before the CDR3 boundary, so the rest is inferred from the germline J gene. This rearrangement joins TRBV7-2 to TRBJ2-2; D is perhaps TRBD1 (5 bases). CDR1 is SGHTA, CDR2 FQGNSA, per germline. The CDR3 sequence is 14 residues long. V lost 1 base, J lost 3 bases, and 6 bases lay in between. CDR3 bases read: TGTGCCAGCAGCTTAGTCAGGGACACCGGGGAG. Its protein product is CASSLVRDTGE. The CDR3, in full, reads CASSLVRDTGELFF.

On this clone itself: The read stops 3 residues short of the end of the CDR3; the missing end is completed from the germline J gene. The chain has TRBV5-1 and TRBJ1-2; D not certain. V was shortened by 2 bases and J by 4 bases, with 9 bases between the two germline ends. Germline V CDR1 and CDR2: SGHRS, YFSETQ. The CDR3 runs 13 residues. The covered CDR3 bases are TGCGCCAGCAGCTTAGGACTAACCTATGGC. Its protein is CASSLGLTYG. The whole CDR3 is CASSLGLTYGYTF.

Partial CDR3 DNA: TGTGCCAGCTCACCTCATAGCAATCAGCCC. Protein product: CASSPHSNQP. The full CDR3 reads CASSPHSNQPQHF. V is TRBV18 and J is TRBJ1-5; D is undetermined. From the germline J gene comes the end of the CDR3, since the read stops 3 residues before it. V gave up 3 bases and J gave up 0 bases, with 3 bases separating them. CDR1 KGHSH and CDR2 LQKENI come from the germline V gene. The CDR3 extends over 13 amino acids.

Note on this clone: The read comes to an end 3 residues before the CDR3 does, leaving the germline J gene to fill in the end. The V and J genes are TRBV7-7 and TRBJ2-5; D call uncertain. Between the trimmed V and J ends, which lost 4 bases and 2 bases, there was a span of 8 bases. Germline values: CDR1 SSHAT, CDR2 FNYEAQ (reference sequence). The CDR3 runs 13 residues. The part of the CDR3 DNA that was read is TGTGCCAGCAGCTCCCTAGGTCAAGAGACC. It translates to CASSSLGQET. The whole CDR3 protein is CASSSLGQETQYF.

The CDR3 sequence: CASSLADRVGTEAFF. The CDR3 DNA, read in part, is TGTGCCAGCAGCTTAGCCGACAGGGTTGGCACTGAA. The rearrangement uses TRBV7-6 and TRBJ1-1; 7 nucleotides agree with TRBD1. The read ends 3 residues shy of where the CDR3 ends; the end is completed using the germline J gene. This CDR3 contains 15 residues. The V segment lost 0 bases and the J segment 4 bases; nucleotides outside the gene matches: 5. Germline loops: CDR1 SGHVS, CDR2 FNYEAQ.

The sequenced CDR3 bases are TGCGCCAGCGGCTCACTAGCGGGGAGCACAGATACG. Translation gives CASGSLAGSTDT. The whole CDR3 is CASGSLAGSTDTQYF. The V gene is TRBV5-1, the J gene TRBJ2-3, with 10 nucleotides matching TRBD2. Coverage ceases 3 residues before the CDR3 finishes, and the germline J gene fills in the end. The V gene's germline CDR1 is SGHRS and CDR2 YFSETQ. This CDR3 is built from 15 residues. V lost 7 bases and J lost 0; bases outside the gene matches: 5.

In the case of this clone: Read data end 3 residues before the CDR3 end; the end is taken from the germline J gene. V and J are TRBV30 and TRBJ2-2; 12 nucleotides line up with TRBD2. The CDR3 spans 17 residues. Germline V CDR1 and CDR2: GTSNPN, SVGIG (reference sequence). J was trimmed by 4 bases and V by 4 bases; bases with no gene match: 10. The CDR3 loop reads CAWTVSGLAGITGELFF. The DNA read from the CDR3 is TGTGCCTGGACCGTCTCGGGACTAGCGGGCATCACCGGGGAG.

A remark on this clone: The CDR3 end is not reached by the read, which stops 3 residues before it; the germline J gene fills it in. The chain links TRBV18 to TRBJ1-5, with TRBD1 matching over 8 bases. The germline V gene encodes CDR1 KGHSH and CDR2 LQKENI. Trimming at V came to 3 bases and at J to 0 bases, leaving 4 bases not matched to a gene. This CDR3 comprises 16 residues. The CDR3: CASSPDRADSNQPQHF. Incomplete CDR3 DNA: TGTGCCAGCTCACCGGACAGGGCTGATAGCAATCAGCCC. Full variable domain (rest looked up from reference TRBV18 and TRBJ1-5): NAGVMQNPRHLVRRRGQEARLRCSPMKGHSHVYWYRQLPEEGLKFMVYLQKENIIDESGMPKERFSAEFPKEGPSILRIQQVVRGDSAAYFCASSPDRADSNQPQHFGDGTRLSIL.

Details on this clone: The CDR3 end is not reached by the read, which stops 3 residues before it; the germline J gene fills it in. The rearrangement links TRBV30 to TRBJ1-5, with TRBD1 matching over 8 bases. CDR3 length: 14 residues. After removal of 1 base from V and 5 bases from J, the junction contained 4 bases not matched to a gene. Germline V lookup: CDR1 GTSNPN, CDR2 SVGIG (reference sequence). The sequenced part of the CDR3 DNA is TGTGCCTGGAGTGCGGACAGGGCGGATCAGCCC. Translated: CAWSADRADQP. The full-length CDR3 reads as CAWSADRADQPQHF.

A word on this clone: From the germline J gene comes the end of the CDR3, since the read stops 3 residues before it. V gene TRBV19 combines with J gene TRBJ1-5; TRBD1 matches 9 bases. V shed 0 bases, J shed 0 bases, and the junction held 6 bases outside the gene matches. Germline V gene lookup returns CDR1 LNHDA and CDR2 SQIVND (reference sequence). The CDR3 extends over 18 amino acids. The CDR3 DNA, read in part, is TGTGCCAGTAGTATAGATGGGACAGGGTCATATAGCAATCAGCCC. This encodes CASSIDGTGSYSNQP. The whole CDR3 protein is CASSIDGTGSYSNQPQHF.

The CDR3 bases that were read are TGCAGTGCTACCCGGGACAATTACGAG. Translating gives CSATRDNYE. The full-length CDR3 reads as CSATRDNYEQYF. The V and J genes are TRBV20-1 and TRBJ2-7; D is perhaps TRBD1 (6 bases). The read ends 3 residues early relative to the CDR3; the germline J gene fills the gap. This CDR3 is 12 amino acids long. The V gene lost 4 bases and the J gene lost 4 bases, with 11 bases spanning the gap. Germline-derived CDR1 and CDR2 are DFQATT and SNEGSKA (reference sequence).

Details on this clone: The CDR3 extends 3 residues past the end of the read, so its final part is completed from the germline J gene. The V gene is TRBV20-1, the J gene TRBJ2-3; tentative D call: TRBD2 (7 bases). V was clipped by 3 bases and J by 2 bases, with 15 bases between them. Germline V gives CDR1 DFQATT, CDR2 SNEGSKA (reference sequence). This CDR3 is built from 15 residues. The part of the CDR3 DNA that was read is TGCAGTGCTAGGAGGGGGGGGGATCACACAGATACG. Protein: CSARRGGDHTDT. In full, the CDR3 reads CSARRGGDHTDTQYF.

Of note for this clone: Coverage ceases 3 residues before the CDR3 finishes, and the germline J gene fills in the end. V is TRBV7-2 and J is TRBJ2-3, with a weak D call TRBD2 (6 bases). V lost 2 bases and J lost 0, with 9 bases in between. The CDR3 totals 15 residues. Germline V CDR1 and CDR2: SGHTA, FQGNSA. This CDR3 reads CASSLQSGSTDTQYF. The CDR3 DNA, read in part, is TGTGCCAGCAGCTTACAGAGCGGGAGCACAGATACG.

The DNA read from the CDR3 is TGTGCCAGCTCCCTCCCCCCCCACGAG. Residues: CASSLPPHE. The CDR3 in its entirety is CASSLPPHEQYF. The chain has TRBV18 and TRBJ2-7; unclear D gene. The observed sequence ends 3 residues before the CDR3 terminus, with the missing tail filled in from the germline J gene. Trimming pared 6 bases from V and 5 bases from J, leaving 11 bases between. The CDR3 has 12 amino acids. CDR1 is KGHSH, CDR2 LQKENI, per germline.

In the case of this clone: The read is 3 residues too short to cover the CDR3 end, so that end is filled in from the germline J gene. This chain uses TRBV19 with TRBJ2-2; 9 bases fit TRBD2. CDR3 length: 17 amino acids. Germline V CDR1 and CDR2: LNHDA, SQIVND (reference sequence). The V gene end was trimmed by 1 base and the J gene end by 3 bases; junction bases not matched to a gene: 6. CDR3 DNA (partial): TGTGCCAGTAGTATAGTTCTAGCGGGGTCGGACACCGGGGAG. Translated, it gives CASSIVLAGSDTGE. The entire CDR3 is CASSIVLAGSDTGELFF.

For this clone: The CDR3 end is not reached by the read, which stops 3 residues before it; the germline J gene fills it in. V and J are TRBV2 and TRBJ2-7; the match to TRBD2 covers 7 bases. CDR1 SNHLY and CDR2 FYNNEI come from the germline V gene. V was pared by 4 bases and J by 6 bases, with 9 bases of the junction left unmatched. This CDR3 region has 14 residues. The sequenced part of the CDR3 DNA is TGTGCCAGCAGTGTAAGCGGGATTTCCGTCGAG. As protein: CASSVSGISVE. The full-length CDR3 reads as CASSVSGISVEQYF.

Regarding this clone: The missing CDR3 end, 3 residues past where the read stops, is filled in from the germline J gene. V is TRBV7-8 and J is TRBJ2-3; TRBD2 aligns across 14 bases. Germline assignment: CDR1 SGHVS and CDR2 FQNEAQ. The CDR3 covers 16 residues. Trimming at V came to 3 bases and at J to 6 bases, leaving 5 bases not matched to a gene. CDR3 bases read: TGTGCCAGCAGCTTCGGACTAGCGGGGGGAAGGGATACG. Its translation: CASSFGLAGGRDT. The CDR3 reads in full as CASSFGLAGGRDTQYF.

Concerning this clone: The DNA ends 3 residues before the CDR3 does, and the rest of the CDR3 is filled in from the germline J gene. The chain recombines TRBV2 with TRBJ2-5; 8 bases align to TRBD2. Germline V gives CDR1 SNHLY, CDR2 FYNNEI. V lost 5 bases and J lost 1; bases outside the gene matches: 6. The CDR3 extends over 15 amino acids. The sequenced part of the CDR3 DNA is TGTGCCAGCAGTATAGGTAGCGGGGCCCAAGAGACC. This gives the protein CASSIGSGAQET. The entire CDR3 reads CASSIGSGAQETQYF.

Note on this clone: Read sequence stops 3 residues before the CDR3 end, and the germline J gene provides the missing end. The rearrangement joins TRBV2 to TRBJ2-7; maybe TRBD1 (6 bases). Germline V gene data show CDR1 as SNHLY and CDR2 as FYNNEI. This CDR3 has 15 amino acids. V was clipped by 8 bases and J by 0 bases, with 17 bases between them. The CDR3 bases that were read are TGTGCCAGCTCCCCCCATGGGGGCCCCTCCTACGAG. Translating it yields CASSPHGGPSYE. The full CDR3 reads CASSPHGGPSYEQYF.

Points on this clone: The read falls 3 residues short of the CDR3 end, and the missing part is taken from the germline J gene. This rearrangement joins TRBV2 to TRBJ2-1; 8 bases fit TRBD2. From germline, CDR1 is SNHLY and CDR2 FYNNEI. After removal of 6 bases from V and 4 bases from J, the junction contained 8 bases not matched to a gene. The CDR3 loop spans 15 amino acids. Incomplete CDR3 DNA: TGTGCCAGCAGCTCCCTAGCGGGTGTTTACAATGAG. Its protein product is CASSSLAGVYNE. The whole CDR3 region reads CASSSLAGVYNEQFF. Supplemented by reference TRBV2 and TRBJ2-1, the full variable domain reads EPEVTQTPSHQVTQMGQEVILRCVPISNHLYFYWYRQILGQKVEFLVSFYNNEISEKSEIFDDQFSVERPDGSNFTLKIRSTKLEDSAMYFCASSSLAGVYNEQFFGPGTRLTVL.

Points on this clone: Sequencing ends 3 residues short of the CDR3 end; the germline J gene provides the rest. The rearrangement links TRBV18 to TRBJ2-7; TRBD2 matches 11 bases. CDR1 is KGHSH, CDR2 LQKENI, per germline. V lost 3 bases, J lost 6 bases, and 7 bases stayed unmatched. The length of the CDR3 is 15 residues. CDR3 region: CASSPSGGAVGEQYF. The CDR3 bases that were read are TGTGCCAGCTCACCTAGCGGGGGGGCCGTGGGCGAG. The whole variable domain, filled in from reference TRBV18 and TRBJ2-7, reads NAGVMQNPRHLVRRRGQEARLRCSPMKGHSHVYWYRQLPEEGLKFMVYLQKENIIDESGMPKERFSAEFPKEGPSILRIQQVVRGDSAAYFCASSPSGGAVGEQYFGPGTRLTVT.

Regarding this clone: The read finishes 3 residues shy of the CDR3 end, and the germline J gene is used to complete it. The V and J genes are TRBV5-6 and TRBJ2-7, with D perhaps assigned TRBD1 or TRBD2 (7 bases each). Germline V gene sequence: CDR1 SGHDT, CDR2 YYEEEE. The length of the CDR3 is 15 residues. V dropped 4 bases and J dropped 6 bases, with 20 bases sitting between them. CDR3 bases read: TGTGCCAGCAGCGCGGTTAGACAGGGAGGGGTCGAG. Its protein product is CASSAVRQGGVE. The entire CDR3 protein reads CASSAVRQGGVEQYF. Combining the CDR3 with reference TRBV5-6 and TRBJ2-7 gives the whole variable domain DAGVTQSPTHLIKTRGQQVTLRCSPKSGHDTVSWYQQALGQGPQFIFQYYEEEERQRGNFPDRFSGHQFPNYSSELNVNALLLGDSALYLCASSAVRQGGVEQYFGPGTRLTVT.

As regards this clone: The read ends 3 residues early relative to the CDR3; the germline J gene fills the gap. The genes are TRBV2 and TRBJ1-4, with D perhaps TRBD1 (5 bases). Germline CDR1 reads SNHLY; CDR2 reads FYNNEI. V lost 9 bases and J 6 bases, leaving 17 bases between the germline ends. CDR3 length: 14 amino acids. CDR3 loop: CARARGGSDEKLFF. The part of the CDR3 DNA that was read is TGTGCCAGGGCAAGGGGAGGGAGCGATGAAAAA.

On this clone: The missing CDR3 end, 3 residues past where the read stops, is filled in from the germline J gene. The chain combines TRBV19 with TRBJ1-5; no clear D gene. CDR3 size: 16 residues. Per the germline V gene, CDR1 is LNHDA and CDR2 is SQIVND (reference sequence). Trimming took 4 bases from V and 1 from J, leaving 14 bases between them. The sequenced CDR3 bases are TGTGCCAGTAGTAAAGGGTGGGCCACGAGCAATCAGCCC. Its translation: CASSKGWATSNQP. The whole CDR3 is CASSKGWATSNQPQHF. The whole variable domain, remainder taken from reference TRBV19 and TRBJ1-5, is DGGITQSPKYLFRKEGQNVTLSCEQNLNHDAMYWYRQDPGQGLRLIYYSQIVNDFQKGDIAEGYSVSREKKESFPLTVTSAQKNPTAFYLCASSKGWATSNQPQHFGDGTRLSIL.

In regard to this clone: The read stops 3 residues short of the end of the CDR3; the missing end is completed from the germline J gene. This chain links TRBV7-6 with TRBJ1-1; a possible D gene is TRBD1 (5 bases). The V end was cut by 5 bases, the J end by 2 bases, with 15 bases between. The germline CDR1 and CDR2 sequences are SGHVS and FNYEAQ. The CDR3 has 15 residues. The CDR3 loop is CASSPRAGGNTEAFF. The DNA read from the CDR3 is TGTGCCAGCAGCCCCCGTGCCGGGGGAAACACTGAA.

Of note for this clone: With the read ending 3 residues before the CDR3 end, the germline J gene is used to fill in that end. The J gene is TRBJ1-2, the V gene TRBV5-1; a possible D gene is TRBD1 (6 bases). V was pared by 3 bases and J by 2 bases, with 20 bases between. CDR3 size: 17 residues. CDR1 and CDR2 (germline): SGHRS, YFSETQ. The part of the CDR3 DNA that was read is TGCGCCAGCAGCTCGGGGGGGCCCGCAGGGGTGAACTATGGC. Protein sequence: CASSSGGPAGVNYG. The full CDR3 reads CASSSGGPAGVNYGYTF.

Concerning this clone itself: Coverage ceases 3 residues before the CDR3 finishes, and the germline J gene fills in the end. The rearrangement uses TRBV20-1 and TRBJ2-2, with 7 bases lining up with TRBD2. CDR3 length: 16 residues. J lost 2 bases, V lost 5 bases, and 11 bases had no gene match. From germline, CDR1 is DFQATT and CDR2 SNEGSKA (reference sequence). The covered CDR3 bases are TGCAGTGCTGACCTGAATGGCGGGAGTAACACCGGGGAG. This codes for CSADLNGGSNTGE. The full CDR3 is CSADLNGGSNTGELFF.

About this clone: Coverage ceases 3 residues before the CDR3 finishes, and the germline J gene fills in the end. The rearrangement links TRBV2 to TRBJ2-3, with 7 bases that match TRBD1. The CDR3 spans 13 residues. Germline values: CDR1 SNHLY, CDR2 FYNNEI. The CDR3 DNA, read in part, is TGTGCCAGCAGTGAAACCCCCGGGACAGCG. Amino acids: CASSETPGTA. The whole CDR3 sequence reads CASSETPGTAQYF.

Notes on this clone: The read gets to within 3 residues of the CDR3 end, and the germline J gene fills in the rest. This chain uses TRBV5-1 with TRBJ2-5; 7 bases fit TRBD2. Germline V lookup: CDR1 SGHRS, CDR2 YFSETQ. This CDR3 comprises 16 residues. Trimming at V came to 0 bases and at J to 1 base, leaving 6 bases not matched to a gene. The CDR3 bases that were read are TGCGCCAGCAGCTTGGGACCCACGGGGGGCCAAGAGACC. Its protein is CASSLGPTGGQET. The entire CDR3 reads CASSLGPTGGQETQYF.

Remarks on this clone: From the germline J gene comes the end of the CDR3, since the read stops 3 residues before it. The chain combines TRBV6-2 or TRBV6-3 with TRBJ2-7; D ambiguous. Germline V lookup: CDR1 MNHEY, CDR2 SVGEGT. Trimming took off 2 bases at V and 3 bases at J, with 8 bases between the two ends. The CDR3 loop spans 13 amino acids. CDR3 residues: CASSYGLVYEQYF. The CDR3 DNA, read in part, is TGTGCCAGCAGTTACGGGCTGGTCTACGAG.